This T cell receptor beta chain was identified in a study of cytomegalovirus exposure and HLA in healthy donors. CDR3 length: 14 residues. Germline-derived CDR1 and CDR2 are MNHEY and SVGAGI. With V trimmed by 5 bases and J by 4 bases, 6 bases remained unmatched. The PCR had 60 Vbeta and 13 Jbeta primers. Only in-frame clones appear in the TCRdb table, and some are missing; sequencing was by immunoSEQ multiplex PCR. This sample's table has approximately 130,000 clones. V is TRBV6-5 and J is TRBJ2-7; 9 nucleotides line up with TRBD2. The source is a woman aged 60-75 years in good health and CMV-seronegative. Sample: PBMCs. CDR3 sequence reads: CASSPSGIGYEQYF. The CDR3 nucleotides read TGTGCCAGCAGTCCTAGCGGGATAGGGTACGAGCAGTACTTC.